This entry features one T cell receptor (beta chain) sequence. What this receptor recognizes is not known. One base away there is no much larger clone; base qualities are not given. The sample's treatment or condition, from its label and the paper: in vitro stimulation with specific CMV peptide epitopes to enrich CMV-specific T cells. The data derive from a study of T cell repertoires in cytomegalovirus infection (dated by TCRdb to about 2019). Looking at the study overall: The peptide stimulations were aimed at well-studied HLA-B-restricted epitopes as well as recently identified HLA-C-restricted CMV epitopes, whose presentation resists viral immunomodulation. Donor HLA type was relevant to the analysis, because carriage of CMV infection together with the matching HLA type was indicated by public TCR beta signatures. On the study overall, not on this receptor specifically: In the ex vivo response, HLA-C-restricted CMV-specific TCR beta clonotypes were dominant, and in two of eight donors the single most frequent clonotype came from this HLA-C-restricted group. In both this cohort and an independent cohort of over 350 donors, the cumulative frequency of public TCR beta family members distinguished carriers of CMV infection plus the relevant HLA type.

Reading from cysteine to phenylalanine, the CDR3 counts 15 amino acids. Of all the DNA, just the CDR3 is kept, 45 bases in frame from base 1. Trimming leaves V shorter by 7 bases and J shorter by 0 bases, with the junction holding 6 bases beyond the gene matches. The instrument was an Illumina HiSeq 1500. TCRdb ran its own pipeline on the public reads, namely fastp trimming at Q25 and MiXCR clone calling, and kept in-frame beta chains. CDR3 protein sequences are deduplicated, and each keeps its most common genes and DNA. This sample gives around 710,000 distinct CDR3 sequences in total; 25% to 30% of them show up just once. The ten largest clones represent under 15% of the sample.

Sequenced here: cultured CD8+ T cells from PBMCs, sampled from culture after CMV antigen stimulation. This TCR derives from a human donor in good health (CMV status not recorded). Some clones in this sample may be carry-over from other donors' samples. The receptor chain draws on TRBV12-3 or TRBV12-4 and TRBJ2-1; 7 of the junction bases match TRBD1. The DNA reads TGTGCCAGCACCGAAGACAGGGTCTCCTACAATGAGCAGTTCTTC. This sequence encodes CASTEDRVSYNEQFF.